The clone carrying this T cell receptor beta chain was seen more than once but under ten times. What it binds is not known. In germline, CDR1 is SNHLY, CDR2 FYNNEI. Trimming cost V 6 bases and J 7 bases, with 12 bases left between them. The CDR3 extends over 13 amino acids. The PCR had 60 Vbeta and 13 Jbeta primers. Per the authors' pipeline: A later analysis counted approximately 80 million unique TCR beta chains, around 10 million shared. Data came from immunoSEQ multiplex PCR; TCRdb stores just in-frame clones and leaves some out. V and J calls and clone size are as listed in that table; D and trimming were resolved from the DNA. The sample records about 240,000 clones, approximately 84% being singletons. The sample comes from a study of cytomegalovirus exposure and HLA in healthy donors. Findings and limits, study-wide: In a later analysis, compared with equally common non-associated chains, HLA-associated beta chains were more expanded. Reported findings show TCR beta sequences accurately forecast HLA-A and HLA-B alleles in most subjects. Association with HLA alleles at 0.05 false discovery rate was found for 16,951 TCR beta sequences in a later analysis.

Input material: PBMCs. The sequence came from a girl aged 2 to 9 in good health and CMV-seronegative. The V gene is TRBV2, the J gene TRBJ2-2; possibly TRBD2 for D (5 bases). CDR3 amino acids: CASRKGLSGELFF. The CDR3 region has the DNA TGTGCCAGCAGAAAAGGACTGAGCGGGGAGCTGTTTTTT.